These 11 T cell receptor beta chains share one sample of origin, sequenced in a study of Ad26.COV2.S vaccination and SARS-CoV-2 variants. This table comes from immunoSEQ multiplex PCR, and its TCRdb copy is limited to in-frame clones, with some not included. The sample has about 370,000 clones, approximately 91% seen once. Treatment indicated: 15 to 20 received Ad26.COV2.S at low or high dose, single or two shots; 5 received placebo; per-sample allocation not given. Samples analyzed were those drawn on day 63 after the first vaccine or placebo injection. This specimen was peripheral blood, taken in a trial of Ad26.COV2.S vaccine versus placebo. All receptors come from a person between 18 and 59 years old who received the Ad26.COV2.S COVID-19 vaccine or a placebo.

V and J are TRBV30 and TRBJ2-5; unclear D gene. The V gene's germline CDR1 is GTSNPN and CDR2 SVGIG (reference sequence). V gave up 2 bases and J gave up 3 bases, with 10 bases separating them. The CDR3 sequence is 13 residues long. The CDR3, as DNA: TGTGCCTGGAGTTTGACGTACAAAGAGACCCAGTACTTC. Residues: CAWSLTYKETQYF.

The chain carries TRBV2 and TRBJ2-5, with 7 nucleotides matching TRBD2. J gave up 5 bases and V 4 bases, and 10 bases lay outside the gene matches. This CDR3 is 15 amino acids long. Germline CDR1 is SNHLY and CDR2 is FYNNEI. This CDR3 reads CASSALADPGETQYF. The DNA of the CDR3 is TGTGCCAGCAGTGCGCTAGCGGATCCGGGGGAGACCCAGTACTTC.

The chain recombines TRBV3-1 (or the pseudogene TRBV3-2) with TRBJ1-1; D unclear. Trimming took 4 bases from V and 1 from J, leaving 7 bases between them. CDR1 is LGHDT, CDR2 YNNKEL, per germline (reference sequence). CDR3 length equals 13 residues. The CDR3 sequence is CASSRPPNTEAFF. The DNA of the CDR3 is TGTGCCAGCAGCCGACCGCCGAACACTGAAGCTTTCTTT.

The V and J genes are TRBV5-1 and TRBJ1-1; possibly TRBD1 for D (6 bases). V lost 0 bases and J 7 bases, leaving 10 bases between the germline ends. There are 13 residues in the CDR3. CDR1 is SGHRS, CDR2 YFSETQ, per germline. The chain's CDR3 is CASSLAGADEAFF. DNA of the CDR3: TGCGCCAGCAGCTTGGCAGGGGCGGATGAAGCTTTCTTT.

A word on this clone: Within the sample, other DNA sequences also encode this same CDR3. The chain employs TRBV7-9 and TRBJ1-2, with D possibly matching TRBD1 (6 bases). Looked up from germline, CDR1 is SEHNR and CDR2 is FQNEAQ (reference sequence). This CDR3 is 13 amino acids long. V was trimmed by 5 bases and J by 8 bases, leaving 15 bases between them. CDR3: CASSLRGASGYTF. For the CDR3, the DNA is TGTGCCAGCAGCCTAAGGGGGGCCTCCGGCTACACCTTC.

The chain has TRBV4-3 and TRBJ1-1; 7 bases match TRBD1. V gave up 3 bases and J gave up 0 bases; unmatched junction bases: 4. The CDR3 sequence is 15 residues long. CDR1 LGHNA and CDR2 YSLEER come from the germline V gene. The CDR3 DNA is TGCGCCAGCAGCCAGGACAGGAATATGAACACTGAAGCTTTCTTT. It encodes CASSQDRNMNTEAFF.

V gene TRBV6-5 combines with J gene TRBJ1-4; D may be TRBD1 (6 bases). Germline V gene data show CDR1 as MNHEY and CDR2 as SVGAGI. The ends were cut back, 4 bases at V and 2 bases at J, with 8 bases in the middle. This CDR3 has 14 amino acids. The CDR3 loop reads CASSWGPTNEKLFF. The DNA of the CDR3 is TGTGCCAGCAGTTGGGGGCCTACTAATGAAAAACTGTTTTTT.

This chain uses TRBV5-1 with TRBJ2-1; TRBD2 matches 11 bases. This CDR3 region has 16 residues. J gave up 5 bases and V 3 bases, and 7 bases lay outside the gene matches. Germline V lookup: CDR1 SGHRS, CDR2 YFSETQ. The CDR3 sequence is CASSWVAGGPDNEQFF. The CDR3 DNA reads TGCGCCAGCAGCTGGGTAGCGGGGGGGCCGGACAATGAGCAGTTCTTC.

This rearrangement joins TRBV10-3 to TRBJ1-5; 10 bases map to TRBD1. The J segment lost 5 bases and the V segment lost 3 bases, leaving 1 base of the junction unmatched. Germline assignment: CDR1 ENHRY and CDR2 SYGVKD. The CDR3 contains 14 residues. CDR3 sequence: CAISEGTGDQPQHF. The CDR3 DNA reads as TGTGCCATCAGTGAAGGGACAGGGGATCAGCCCCAGCATTTT.

CDR3 nucleotide sequence: TGCGCCAGCAGCCCGGGACTAGCAGAAACCCAGTACTTC. Its protein is CASSPGLAETQYF. The genes are TRBV5-1 and TRBJ2-5; 9 nucleotides match TRBD2. CDR3 length equals 13 residues. Germline CDR1 and CDR2: SGHRS and YFSETQ. With V trimmed by 4 bases and J by 8 bases, 6 bases remained unmatched.

V gene TRBV7-9 combines with J gene TRBJ2-3; D is undetermined. Per germline, CDR1 SEHNR and CDR2 FQNEAQ (reference sequence). Trimming stripped 2 bases from V and 3 bases from J, with 12 bases between. The CDR3 runs 15 residues. As DNA, the CDR3 is TGTGCCAGCAGCTTATTTTTTACCGCAACAGATACGCAGTATTTT. The encoded protein is CASSLFFTATDTQYF.